This passage covers 20 T cell receptor beta chains from one sample sequenced in a study of blood T cell repertoires in COVID-19. Using immunoSEQ multiplex PCR, the repertoire was profiled, and TCRdb retains in-frame clones only, with some absent. The sample yields roughly 300,000 clones, roughly 85% seen once. The specimen was PBMCs or T cells enriched from blood (not recorded which). All receptors come from a woman in her 30s who had recovered from COVID-19.

This sequence joins TRBV11-2 and TRBJ2-5; tentative D call: TRBD1 (6 bases). Trimming shortened V by 5 bases and J by 5 bases, and 12 bases separated the two germline ends. The length of the CDR3 is 13 residues. The germline V gene has CDR1 SGHAT and CDR2 FQNNGV. As DNA, the CDR3 is TGTGCCAGCAGCCTAACAGGGCTGGAGACCCAGTACTTC. Its protein product is CASSLTGLETQYF. Using reference TRBV11-2 and TRBJ2-5 for the parts outside the CDR3, the full variable domain is EAGVAQSPRYKIIEKRQSVAFWCNPISGHATLYWYQQILGQGPKLLIQFQNNGVVDDSQLPKDRFSAERLKGVDSTLKIQPAKLEDSAVYLCASSLTGLETQYFGPGTRLLVL.

The chain uses TRBV9 and TRBJ2-2; D gene unclear. Germline V gives CDR1 SGDLS, CDR2 YYNGEE. Between the trimmed V and J ends, which lost 0 bases and 5 bases, there was a span of 5 bases. This CDR3 spans 13 amino acids. The CDR3 region is CASSVGATGELFF. DNA for the CDR3: TGTGCCAGCAGCGTAGGGGCTACCGGGGAGCTGTTTTTT. The variable domain in full, completed from reference TRBV9 and TRBJ2-2, reads DSGVTQTPKHLITATGQRVTLRCSPRSGDLSVYWYQQSLDQGLQFLIQYYNGEERAKGNILERFSAQQFPDLHSELNLSSLELGDSALYFCASSVGATGELFFGEGSRLTVL.

The chain combines TRBV19 with TRBJ2-3; 8 nucleotides agree with TRBD2. The CDR3 length is 17 residues. Germline assignment: CDR1 LNHDA and CDR2 SQIVND (reference sequence). Germline trimming cut 4 bases from V and 3 bases from J; bases unmatched to any gene: 12. The CDR3 DNA sequence: TGTGCCAGTAGTACGGTCCCCGGGGGGGCAGGAACAGATACGCAGTATTTT. Encoded protein: CASSTVPGGAGTDTQYF.

Only one count was recorded for this clone. This chain links TRBV28 with TRBJ1-1; D call uncertain. Trimming removed 5 bases from V and 0 bases from J, with 4 bases in between. The germline V gene has CDR1 MDHEN and CDR2 SYDVKM. The CDR3 is 12 amino acids. The CDR3 DNA reads as TGTGCCAGCAGTGTCTTGAACACTGAAGCTTTCTTT. Protein product: CASSVLNTEAFF. Looking up the rest from reference TRBV28 and TRBJ1-1 gives the full variable domain: DVKVTQSSRYLVKRTGEKVFLECVQDMDHENMFWYRQDPGLGLRLIYFSYDVKMKEKGDIPEGYSVSREKKERFSLILESASTNQTSMYLCASSVLNTEAFFGQGTRLTVV.

V usage is TRBV21-1 and J usage is TRBJ2-7; the table's D call, TRBD2, was not checked against the DNA. TRBV21-1 is classified as a pseudogene. CDR3 length: 14 amino acids. CDR3 nucleotides: TGTGCCACTGAAGCGGGGGCTGCTCCCAACGAGCAGTACTTC. This codes for CATEAGAAPNEQYF.

This clone was found once. CDR3 amino acids: CASSQGRAGVYGYTF. Written as DNA, the CDR3 is TGCGCCAGCAGCCAAGGGCGCGCAGGGGTTTATGGCTACACCTTC. The chain has TRBV4-1 and TRBJ1-2; D perhaps matches TRBD1 (6 bases). Trimming stripped 1 base from V and 5 bases from J, with 14 bases between. The germline CDR1 and CDR2 sequences are MGHRA and YSYEKL. The length of the CDR3 is 15 residues.

The chain employs TRBV30 and TRBJ1-3; no definite D call. Trimming removed 8 bases at V and 4 bases at J, with 9 bases between. The length of the CDR3 is 11 residues. Germline lookup yields CDR1 GTSNPN and CDR2 SVGIG (reference sequence). For the CDR3, the DNA is TGTGCCAGGGCCCTCGGAAACACCATATATTTT. It translates to CARALGNTIYF.

The chain uses TRBV5-1 and TRBJ2-5, with a weak D call TRBD2 (7 bases). Trimming stripped 4 bases from V and 5 bases from J, with 24 bases between. Germline lookup yields CDR1 SGHRS and CDR2 YFSETQ. The CDR3 sequence is 17 residues long. CDR3 residues: CASSASGGGGARETQYF. The CDR3 nucleotides read TGCGCCAGCAGCGCCTCGGGCGGCGGGGGCGCCCGGGAGACCCAGTACTTC.

This chain joins TRBV5-1 and TRBJ2-1; TRBD2 aligns across 9 bases. J lost 9 bases, V lost 4 bases, and 11 bases had no gene match. Germline V CDR1 and CDR2: SGHRS, YFSETQ. The CDR3 consists of 15 residues. The CDR3 nucleotides read TGCGCCAGCAGCCCCGGCGGGCTAGCGGGGACTGAGCAGTTCTTC. Its protein product is CASSPGGLAGTEQFF.

The gene calls are TRBV5-4 and TRBJ1-5; 9 bases are shared with TRBD1. Germline CDR1 and CDR2: SGHNT and YYREEE (reference sequence). V dropped 4 bases and J dropped 7; count of bases not matched to a gene: 6. This CDR3 is 14 amino acids long. CDR3 in amino acids: CASSTQGAGQPQHF. In nucleotides, the CDR3 is TGTGCCAGCAGCACACAGGGGGCGGGACAGCCCCAGCATTTT.

The chain recombines TRBV2 with TRBJ1-1; D remains unclear. V dropped 6 bases and J dropped 0 bases, with 11 bases sitting between them. The CDR3 totals 14 residues. Germline CDR1 is SNHLY and CDR2 is FYNNEI. CDR3 protein: CASRRSTMNTEAFF. The DNA of the CDR3 is TGTGCCAGCAGGAGAAGTACCATGAACACTGAAGCTTTCTTT.

The chain links TRBV30 to TRBJ1-2; 9 nucleotides agree with TRBD1. The CDR3 has 14 residues. V lost 0 bases and J lost 8; bases outside the gene matches: 7. CDR1 and CDR2 from the germline V gene are GTSNPN and SVGIG (reference sequence). This CDR3 is CAWSVPGTGWGYTF. CDR3 DNA sequence: TGTGCCTGGAGTGTACCGGGGACAGGGTGGGGCTACACCTTC.

This clone was detected once. This chain links TRBV6-5 with TRBJ2-1; TRBD2 matches at 10 bases. Germline trimming cut 2 bases from V and 4 bases from J; bases unmatched to any gene: 5. In germline, CDR1 is MNHEY, CDR2 SVGAGI. This CDR3 comprises 16 residues. The CDR3 nucleotides are TGTGCCAGCAGTTACCTAACTAGCGGGGATTACAATGAGCAGTTCTTC. It translates to CASSYLTSGDYNEQFF.

The V call is TRBV6-5, the J call TRBJ2-2; the match to TRBD1 covers 8 bases. Trimming took 7 bases from V and 5 from J; bases not matched to a gene: 6. CDR1 is MNHEY and CDR2 is SVGAGI in the germline V gene. CDR3 length: 14 amino acids. The CDR3 spells CASKRTGRTGELFF. The CDR3 nucleotides are TGTGCCAGCAAAAGGACAGGGAGGACCGGGGAGCTGTTTTTT.

This chain joins TRBV6-6 and TRBJ2-2; 9 bases match TRBD1. This CDR3 has 16 residues. Germline lookup yields CDR1 MNHNY and CDR2 SVGAGI (reference sequence). Losses at the gene ends were 6 bases for V and 8 bases for J; bases not matched to a gene: 13. The CDR3, as DNA: TGTGCCAGCAGCCGCCGGGACAGGGACCTTAGGGGGGAGCTGTTTTTT. It translates to CASSRRDRDLRGELFF.

The chain carries TRBV6-5 and TRBJ1-5; weak D call: TRBD1 (5 bases). CDR3 length equals 15 residues. V lost 6 bases to trimming and J lost 10 bases, with 22 bases between them. In germline, CDR1 is MNHEY, CDR2 SVGAGI. The CDR3 nucleotides are TGTGCCAGCAGAGCTTCCCAGACAGACAATGGTCCCCAGCATTTT. This translates into CASRASQTDNGPQHF.

This chain connects TRBV6-5 to TRBJ2-3, with 8 bases lining up with TRBD1. This CDR3 comprises 15 residues. The V and J ends lost 9 bases and 0 bases, in that order; junction bases with no gene match: 8. Germline assignment: CDR1 MNHEY and CDR2 SVGAGI. CDR3 sequence (DNA): TGTGCCAGTAATAGGGACAGGACTAGCACAGATACGCAGTATTTT. This gives the protein CASNRDRTSTDTQYF.

V gene TRBV19 combines with J gene TRBJ1-1; no firm D call. Per germline, CDR1 LNHDA and CDR2 SQIVND (reference sequence). This CDR3 has 13 residues. Trimming stripped 6 bases from V and 3 bases from J, with 11 bases between. CDR3 bases: TGTGCCAGTAGGCTAGGGAGTCACACTGAAGCTTTCTTT. This codes for CASRLGSHTEAFF.

This chain uses TRBV15 with TRBJ2-3; tentatively, D is TRBD2 (6 bases). The CDR3 contains 16 residues. The V gene's germline CDR1 is LNHNV and CDR2 YYDKDF (reference sequence). Trimming shortened V by 5 bases and J by 0 bases, and 15 bases separated the two germline ends. CDR3 sequence: CATSLGRGASTDTQYF. The CDR3 nucleotides are TGTGCCACCAGCTTGGGGCGCGGGGCTAGCACAGATACGCAGTATTTT.

The rearrangement joins TRBV18 to TRBJ2-1, with 7 positions matching TRBD2. CDR1 and CDR2 from the germline V gene are KGHSH and LQKENI. The junction had 7 bases not matched to a gene; V was cut back by 5 bases and J by 0 bases. This CDR3 region has 16 residues. The CDR3 DNA reads TGTGCCAGCTCAGGGCTAGCGGAGAGCTCCTACAATGAGCAGTTCTTC. This encodes CASSGLAESSYNEQFF.